The clone carrying this T cell receptor (beta chain) showed up many times. The data derive from a study of human T cells and chemical hapten exposure. TCRdb fed the RACE reads into MiXCR, producing one record per CDR3 protein. Of approximately 350,000 distinct CDR3 sequences in the sample, around 7% were seen once. The CDR3 loop spans 13 amino acids. Deletions cut 5 bases from V and 8 bases from J, with 15 bases between. Time point: patch test 1, 2 weeks after DPC sensitization. Treatment described: therapeutic diphenylcyclopropenone sensitization with weekly scalp DPC. This receptor was identified in a young woman with alopecia areata. Some clones in this sample may be carry-over from other donors' samples. The chain carries TRBV12-3 or TRBV12-4 and TRBJ1-1; D might be TRBD1 (6 bases). The sequenced sample was whole blood, obtained in connection with sensitization to the hapten diphenylcyclopropenone (DPC). CDR3 nucleotide sequence: TGTGCCAGCAGTCCTAACGGGGGGCTAGAAGCTTTCTTT. This gives the protein CASSPNGGLEAFF.